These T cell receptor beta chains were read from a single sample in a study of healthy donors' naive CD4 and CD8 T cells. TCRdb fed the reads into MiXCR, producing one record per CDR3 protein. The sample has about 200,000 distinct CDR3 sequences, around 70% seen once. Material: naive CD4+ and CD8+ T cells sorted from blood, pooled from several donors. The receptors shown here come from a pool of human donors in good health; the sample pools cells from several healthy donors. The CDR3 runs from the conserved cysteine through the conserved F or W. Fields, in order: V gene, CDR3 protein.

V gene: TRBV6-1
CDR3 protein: CASRSGYDEQYF

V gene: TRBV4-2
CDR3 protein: CASSPTSGSPSYEQYF

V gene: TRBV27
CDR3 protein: CASSSGGVTEAFF

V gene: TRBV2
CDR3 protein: CASSWDRGYEQFF

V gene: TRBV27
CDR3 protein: CASSLRQGSGTEAFF

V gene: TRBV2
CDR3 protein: CASREQYTEAFF

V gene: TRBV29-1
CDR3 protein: CSAGGGFNIQYF

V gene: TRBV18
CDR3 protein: CASSPGGTDTQYF

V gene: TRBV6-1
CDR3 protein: CASSEALRWGTEAFF

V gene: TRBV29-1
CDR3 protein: CSADVGGPSGNTIYF

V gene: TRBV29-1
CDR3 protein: CSVELGKAFF

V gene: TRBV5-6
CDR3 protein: CASSQGTSLSTDTQYF

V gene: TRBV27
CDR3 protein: CASSFTGTGYGYTF

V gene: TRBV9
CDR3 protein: CASSAGFPGLAANEQFF

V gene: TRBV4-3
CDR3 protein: CASSQLSSAGQELFF

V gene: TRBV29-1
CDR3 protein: CSVEDHRVDGYTF

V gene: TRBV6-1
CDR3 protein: CASSLSRIPHGYTF

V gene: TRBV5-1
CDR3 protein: CASSWDSAAYEQYF

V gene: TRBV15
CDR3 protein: CATSLPRREKDTQYF

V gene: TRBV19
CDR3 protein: CASKSGTGEAEAFF

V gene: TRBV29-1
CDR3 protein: CSAIGTEREDTGELFF

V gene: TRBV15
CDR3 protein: CATSREAGSLQETQYF

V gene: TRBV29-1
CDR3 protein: CSVEGRGTAYNEQFF

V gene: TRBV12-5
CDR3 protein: CASGQLAGFDNEQFF

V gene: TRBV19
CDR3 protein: CATDGTGNSNQPQHF

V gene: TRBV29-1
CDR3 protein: CSVTGTFYEQYF

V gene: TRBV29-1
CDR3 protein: CSVEVALTGEHGYTF

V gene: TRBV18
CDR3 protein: CASSPDSNQPQHF

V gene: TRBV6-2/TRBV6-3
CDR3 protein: CASSTSGRPSYNEQFF

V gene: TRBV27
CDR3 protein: CASMSGWSTDTQYF

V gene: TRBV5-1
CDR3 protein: CASSLVAYAGELFF

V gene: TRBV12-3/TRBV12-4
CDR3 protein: CASSRAGEGNQPQHF

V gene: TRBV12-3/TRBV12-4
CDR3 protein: CASTPGGRATDTQYF

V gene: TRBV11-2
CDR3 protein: CASSLAPGQGRLANTGELFF

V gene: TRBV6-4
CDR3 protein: CASSQEENSPLHF

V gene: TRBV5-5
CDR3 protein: CASSSVTGTYEQYF

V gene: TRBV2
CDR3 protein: CASSERGTVLQPQHF